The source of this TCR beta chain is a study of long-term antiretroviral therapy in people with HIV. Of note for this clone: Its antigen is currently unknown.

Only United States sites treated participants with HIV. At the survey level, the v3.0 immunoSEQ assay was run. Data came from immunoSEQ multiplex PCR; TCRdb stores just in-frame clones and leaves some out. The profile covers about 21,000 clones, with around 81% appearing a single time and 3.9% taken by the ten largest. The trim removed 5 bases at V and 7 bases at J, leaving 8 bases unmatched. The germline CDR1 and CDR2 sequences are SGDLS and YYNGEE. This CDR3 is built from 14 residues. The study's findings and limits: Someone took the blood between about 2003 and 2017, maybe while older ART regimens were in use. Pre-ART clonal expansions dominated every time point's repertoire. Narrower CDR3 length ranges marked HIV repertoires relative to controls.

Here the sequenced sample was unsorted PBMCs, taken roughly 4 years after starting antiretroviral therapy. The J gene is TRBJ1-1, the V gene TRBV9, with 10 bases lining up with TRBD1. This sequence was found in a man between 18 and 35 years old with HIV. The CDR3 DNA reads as TGTGCCAGCAGTATAGGGACAGGGGTCGATGAAGCTTTCTTT. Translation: CASSIGTGVDEAFF.